These 11 T cell receptor beta chains originate from one sample sequenced in a study of blood T cell repertoires in COVID-19 (TCRdb year 2020). Receptors were amplified or captured by the immunoSEQ multiplex PCR assay. Entries here come from immuneACCESS through TCRdb and include only in-frame sequences with V and J called. Some clones fail to appear in such tables; in the studies checked, an unresolved V gene covers under half of the shortfall, and the cause of the remainder is unknown. A total of 200,000 to 250,000 clones appear in this sample, around four fifths of them only once. The ten largest account for 15% of the sample. The sequenced sample consisted of PBMCs or T cells enriched from blood (not recorded which). The source of these receptors is a man aged 40-49 years who had recovered from COVID-19.

In its sample, this clone was seen a few times. V and J are TRBV18 and TRBJ2-7; D perhaps matches TRBD2 (6 bases). V was pared by 3 bases and J by 0 bases, with 15 bases between. Germline V gene lookup returns CDR1 KGHSH and CDR2 LQKENI. The CDR3 totals 16 residues. CDR3 nucleotide sequence: TGTGCCAGCTCACCGGCTAGCGCCGCCAACTCCTACGAGCAGTACTTC. This sequence encodes CASSPASAANSYEQYF.

The rearrangement joins TRBV2 to TRBJ2-1; D gene ambiguous. Germline CDR1 SNHLY, CDR2 FYNNEI. Trimming took off 4 bases at V and 1 base at J, with 8 bases between the two ends. This CDR3 spans 14 amino acids. The DNA of the CDR3 is TGTGCCAGCAGTGGAGAGGTTTCCTACAATGAGCAGTTCTTC. It codes for CASSGEVSYNEQFF.

The rearrangement joins TRBV5-6 to TRBJ1-4; D is possibly TRBD1 (6 bases). Germline assignment: CDR1 SGHDT and CDR2 YYEEEE. V gave up 3 bases and J gave up 0 bases, with 9 bases separating them. The CDR3 contains 15 residues. The CDR3 spells CASSSTGATNEKLFF. The CDR3 coding sequence is TGTGCCAGCAGCTCGACAGGTGCAACTAATGAAAAACTGTTTTTT. The full variable domain, rest sourced from reference TRBV5-6 and TRBJ1-4, is DAGVTQSPTHLIKTRGQQVTLRCSPKSGHDTVSWYQQALGQGPQFIFQYYEEEERQRGNFPDRFSGHQFPNYSSELNVNALLLGDSALYLCASSSTGATNEKLFFGSGTQLSVL.

This rearrangement joins TRBV7-2 to TRBJ2-7, with 10 bases aligning to TRBD2. CDR3 length: 14 amino acids. CDR1 is SGHTA and CDR2 is FQGNSA in the germline V gene. Unmatched junction bases numbered 7, after V lost 5 bases and J lost 6 bases. As DNA, the CDR3 is TGTGCCAGCAGCCGCTTAGCGGGGGGTGGCGAGCAGTACTTC. Protein sequence: CASSRLAGGGEQYF.

The chain joins TRBV6-6 to TRBJ2-1, with TRBD1 as a possible D gene (7 bases). V lost 7 bases, J lost 6 bases, and 10 bases lay in between. The CDR3 is made up of 12 amino acids. Germline CDR1 MNHNY, CDR2 SVGAGI (reference sequence). CDR3 sequence reads: CASNQGGNEQFF. CDR3 DNA sequence: TGTGCCAGCAATCAGGGGGGCAATGAGCAGTTCTTC.

This clone was seen only once. V usage is TRBV28 and J usage is TRBJ1-2; the match to TRBD1 covers 7 bases. The CDR3 totals 14 residues. V gave up 6 bases and J gave up 4 bases; unmatched junction bases: 8. Looked up from germline, CDR1 is MDHEN and CDR2 is SYDVKM. The CDR3 DNA follows: TGTGCCAGCAGGCGACAGGGTAAAAGCTATGGCTACACCTTC. It yields the protein CASRRQGKSYGYTF.

The chain uses TRBV11-2 and TRBJ1-2; D ambiguous. Per germline, CDR1 SGHAT and CDR2 FQNNGV. V was shortened by 1 base and J by 8 bases, with 14 bases between the two germline ends. The CDR3 extends over 14 amino acids. CDR3 loop: CASSLATRRSGYTF. The DNA for the CDR3 is TGTGCCAGCAGCTTAGCCACCAGGAGGTCCGGCTACACCTTC.

This clone was recorded once. The rearrangement joins TRBV10-3 to TRBJ2-5, with TRBD1 identical over 7 bases. Germline CDR1 is ENHRY and CDR2 is SYGVKD. The CDR3 has 12 residues. The J segment lost 1 base and the V segment lost 10 bases, leaving 3 bases of the junction unmatched. CDR3 region: CATRDSQETQYF. The CDR3 DNA reads as TGTGCCACTCGGGACAGCCAAGAGACCCAGTACTTC.

The rearrangement uses TRBV2 and TRBJ2-3; 7 nucleotides line up with TRBD2. The CDR3 sequence is 16 residues long. V shed 4 bases and J 5 bases; nucleotides not matched to a gene: 12. Per the germline V gene, CDR1 is SNHLY and CDR2 is FYNNEI. This CDR3 reads CASSGGRSGTGDTQYF. The DNA of the CDR3 is TGTGCCAGCAGTGGGGGTCGGAGCGGGACTGGAGATACGCAGTATTTT. The full variable domain, completed using reference TRBV2 and TRBJ2-3, is EPEVTQTPSHQVTQMGQEVILRCVPISNHLYFYWYRQILGQKVEFLVSFYNNEISEKSEIFDDQFSVERPDGSNFTLKIRSTKLEDSAMYFCASSGGRSGTGDTQYFGPGTRLTVL.

The chain has TRBV5-4 and TRBJ2-7; 7 bases line up with TRBD2. V lost 4 bases to trimming and J lost 6 bases; unmatched junction nucleotides: 10. In germline, CDR1 is SGHNT, CDR2 YYREEE (reference sequence). The CDR3 covers 14 residues. For the CDR3, the DNA is TGTGCCAGCAGCGCAGCGGGATCATTCGTCGAGCAGTACTTC. This translates into CASSAAGSFVEQYF. The variable domain in full, completed from reference TRBV5-4 and TRBJ2-7, reads ETGVTQSPTHLIKTRGQQVTLRCSSQSGHNTVSWYQQALGQGPQFIFQYYREEENGRGNFPPRFSGLQFPNYSSELNVNALELDDSALYLCASSAAGSFVEQYFGPGTRLTVT.

This clone was counted a single time. CDR3 in DNA: TGTGCCATTGGACGGGCCCAGGGGTGGGAGCAGTTCTTC. Protein: CAIGRAQGWEQFF. V gene TRBV10-3 combines with J gene TRBJ2-1; tentatively, D is TRBD1 (6 bases). Germline assignment: CDR1 ENHRY and CDR2 SYGVKD. Between the trimmed V and J ends, which lost 9 bases and 10 bases, there was a span of 19 bases. The CDR3 runs to 13 residues.